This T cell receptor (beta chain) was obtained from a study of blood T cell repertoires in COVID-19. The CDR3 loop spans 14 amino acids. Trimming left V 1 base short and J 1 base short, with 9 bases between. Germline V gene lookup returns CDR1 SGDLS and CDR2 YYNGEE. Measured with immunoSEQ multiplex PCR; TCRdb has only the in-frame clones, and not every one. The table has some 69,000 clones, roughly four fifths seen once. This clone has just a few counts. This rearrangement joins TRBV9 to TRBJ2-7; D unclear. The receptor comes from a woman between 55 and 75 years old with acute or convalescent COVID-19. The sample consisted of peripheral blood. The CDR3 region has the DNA TGTGCCAGCAGCGTAAGTCCAGGATCCTACGAGCAGTACTTC. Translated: CASSVSPGSYEQYF. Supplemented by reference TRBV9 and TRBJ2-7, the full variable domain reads DSGVTQTPKHLITATGQRVTLRCSPRSGDLSVYWYQQSLDQGLQFLIQYYNGEERAKGNILERFSAQQFPDLHSELNLSSLELGDSALYFCASSVSPGSYEQYFGPGTRLTVT.